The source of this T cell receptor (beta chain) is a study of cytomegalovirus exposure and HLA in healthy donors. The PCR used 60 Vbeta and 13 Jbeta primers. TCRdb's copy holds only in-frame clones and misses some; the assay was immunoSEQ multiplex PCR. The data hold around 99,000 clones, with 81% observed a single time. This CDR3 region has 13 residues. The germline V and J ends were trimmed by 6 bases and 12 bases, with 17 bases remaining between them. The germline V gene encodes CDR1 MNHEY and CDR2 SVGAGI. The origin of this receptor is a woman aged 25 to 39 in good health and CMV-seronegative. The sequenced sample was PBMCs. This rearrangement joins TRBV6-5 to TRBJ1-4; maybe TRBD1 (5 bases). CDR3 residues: CASSPPGSGELFF. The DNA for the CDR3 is TGTGCCAGCAGCCCTCCAGGTTCGGGGGAACTGTTTTTT.